This T cell receptor beta chain was profiled in a study of T cells in Graves' hyperthyroidism and ophthalmopathy. V dropped 0 bases and J dropped 4 bases, with 6 bases sitting between them. This CDR3 spans 13 amino acids. Germline V gives CDR1 KGHSH, CDR2 LQKENI. Amplification yielded TCR beta CDR3 regions, with RNA transcripts as the source. A set of HTBI primers served as the primers for a first-round RT-PCR of the TCR CDR3. TCRdb analysed the multiplex PCR reads with MiXCR anew, one entry per CDR3 protein. This sample yields nearly 600,000 distinct CDR3 sequences, of which around 14% are seen a single time; roughly 6.2% belongs to the top ten.

The sequenced sample was blood. This sequence originates from a woman between 25 and 40 years old with Graves' hyperthyroidism that later progressed to Graves' ophthalmopathy. The chain has TRBV18 and TRBJ1-2, with unresolved D. The CDR3 region is CASSPPPVYGYTF. The CDR3 DNA follows: TGTGCCAGCTCACCACCCCCGGTCTATGGCTACACCTTC.